The 28 T cell receptor beta chains presented below share a single source sample, sequenced in a study of breast tumors, draining lymph nodes, adjacent tissues. Breast cancer patients provided tissue from their axillary draining lymph nodes. TCRdb re-called the multiplex PCR reads with MiXCR, one entry per CDR3 protein. The table records around 290,000 distinct CDR3 sequences, around 30% of them present only once. The specimen sequenced was axillary lymph node tissue. These receptors were obtained from a female donor with breast cancer. Some clones in this sample may be carry-over from other donors' samples.

This clonotype has at least ten counts. V usage is TRBV9 and J usage is TRBJ2-1, with a tentative D call TRBD1 (7 bases). The V gene lost 0 bases and the J gene lost 8 bases, with 15 bases spanning the gap. Germline V gene sequence: CDR1 SGDLS, CDR2 YYNGEE. The CDR3 covers 15 residues. CDR3 nucleotide sequence: TGTGCCAGCAGCGTAGAGGCAGGGGGGAGCGATGAGCAGTTCTTC. The encoded protein is CASSVEAGGSDEQFF.

About this clonotype itself: A much bigger clone sits one base away, suggesting this may be a read error. In DNA, the CDR3 is TGTGCCTCCTCAGGGGGGCCTGAGCAGTCCTTC. Its translation is CASSGGPEQSF. The chain couples TRBV10-3 to TRBJ2-1; TRBD1 is a possible D gene (7 bases). CDR3 length: 11 residues. Germline V gene sequence: CDR1 ENHRY, CDR2 SYGVKD.

V is TRBV18 and J is TRBJ2-1, with D hard to call. The V end lost 2 bases, the J end lost 5 bases, and 13 bases lay between the germline ends. The CDR3 runs 15 residues. Germline V gene data show CDR1 as KGHSH and CDR2 as LQKENI. The CDR3 loop is CASSPNYRGDNEQFF. DNA of the CDR3: TGTGCCAGCTCACCAAATTATAGAGGAGACAATGAGCAGTTCTTC.

Comments on this clonotype: This may arise from a read error, as a much more abundant clone is one base away. The chain couples TRBV11-3 to TRBJ2-5; TRBD2 matches at 8 bases. Germline V gene sequence: CDR1 SGHNT, CDR2 YENEEA. The CDR3 sequence is 14 residues long. Germline trimming cut 5 bases from V and 2 bases from J; bases unmatched to any gene: 4. This CDR3 is CASSTRLAQETQYF. Written as DNA, the CDR3 is TGTGCCAGCAGCACAAGACTAGCGCAAGAGACCCAGTACTTC.

This clonotype was counted at least ten times. This chain uses TRBV10-1 with TRBJ2-3; D remains unclear. The CDR3 is made up of 14 amino acids. V gave up 5 bases and J gave up 0 bases, with 9 bases separating them. Germline CDR1 and CDR2: WNHNN and SYGVQD (reference sequence). The CDR3 region has the DNA TGCGCCAGCAGTTACCAAGACAGCACAGATACGCAGTATTTT. Its translation is CASSYQDSTDTQYF.

This clonotype was seen repeatedly, ten times or more. The chain uses TRBV12-3 or TRBV12-4 and TRBJ2-7; D not certain. This CDR3 comprises 12 residues. V lost 6 bases to trimming and J lost 5 bases, with 11 bases between them. The CDR3 nucleotides are TGTGCCAGCAGGTTATCCGTCCACGAGCAGTACTTC. Translating it yields CASRLSVHEQYF.

The rearrangement joins TRBV12-3 or TRBV12-4 to TRBJ1-3; no clear D. The CDR3 sequence is 16 residues long. Trimming took 6 bases from V and 1 from J, leaving 16 bases between them. The CDR3 DNA follows: TGTGCCAGCAGACGGACCACACAGAGTTCTGGAAACACCATATATTTT. It codes for CASRRTTQSSGNTIYF.

This clonotype was counted many times. The chain carries TRBV6-6 and TRBJ2-7; no clear D. Looked up from germline, CDR1 is MNHNY and CDR2 is SVGAGI (reference sequence). V lost 6 bases and J lost 3, with 12 bases in between. CDR3 length equals 13 residues. The CDR3 protein is CASRENELYEQYF. CDR3 DNA sequence: TGTGCCAGCAGAGAAAATGAGCTCTACGAGCAGTACTTC.

This clonotype was detected many times. J is TRBJ2-3 and V is TRBV9; 11 positions agree with TRBD2. The V gene's germline CDR1 is SGDLS and CDR2 YYNGEE. This CDR3 spans 22 amino acids. Trimming cost V 0 bases and J 0 bases; bases outside gene matches: 18. CDR3 bases: TGTGCCAGCAGCGTAGCACAACCACAAAGCGCTAGCGGGAGGCCGAGCACAGATACGCAGTATTTT. Its translation: CASSVAQPQSASGRPSTDTQYF.

Comments on this clonotype: As the CDR3 is not closed by the conserved phenylalanine or tryptophan, this likely results from a read error. V and J are TRBV15 and TRBJ1-4, with 11 bases fitting TRBD1. CDR3 length: 16 amino acids. CDR1 LNHNV and CDR2 YYDKDF come from the germline V gene (reference sequence). The CDR3 reads CATSRALGQGDEKLFV. CDR3 nucleotides: TGTGCCACTAGCAGGGCCTTGGGACAGGGGGATGAAAAACTGTTTGTT.

This clonotype was recorded once. The gene calls are TRBV7-8 and TRBJ1-3; tentatively, D is TRBD1 (5 bases). In germline, CDR1 is SGHVS, CDR2 FQNEAQ. This CDR3 is built from 12 residues. V was cut by 6 bases and J by 7 bases, with 10 bases left in between. As DNA, the CDR3 is TGTGCCAGCAGACGTGGGGGGAACACCATATATTTT. It encodes CASRRGGNTIYF.

Only a few counts were recorded for this clonotype. This chain links TRBV6-1 with TRBJ2-1; D is perhaps TRBD2 (5 bases). V was cut by 2 bases and J by 8 bases, with 7 bases left in between. The CDR3 is 12 residues long. Germline lookup yields CDR1 MNHNS and CDR2 SASEGT. CDR3 sequence reads: CASSEWGDEQFF. The CDR3, as DNA: TGTGCCAGCAGTGAATGGGGAGATGAGCAGTTCTTC.

This clonotype was found many times. This chain connects TRBV6-6 to TRBJ1-5; 9 nucleotides align to TRBD1. The CDR3 consists of 15 residues. With V trimmed by 7 bases and J by 6 bases, 10 bases remained unmatched. Germline V gives CDR1 MNHNY, CDR2 SVGAGI (reference sequence). DNA for the CDR3: TGTGCCAGCACCTCACTGGACAGGGGATTTCAGCCCCAGCATTTT. Translating gives CASTSLDRGFQPQHF.

This clonotype showed up many times. The chain employs TRBV29-1 and TRBJ2-3, with D possibly TRBD1 on 6 matching bases. V lost 5 bases and J lost 0, with 18 bases in between. The CDR3 runs 16 residues. CDR1 and CDR2 (germline): SQVTM, ANQGSEA. This CDR3 reads CSVTRPQGVSTDTQYF. The CDR3, as DNA: TGCAGCGTTACCCGACCACAGGGAGTCAGCACAGATACGCAGTATTTT.

This clonotype has a count of ten or more. The chain couples TRBV29-1 to TRBJ1-2, with 7 positions matching TRBD1. CDR3 length: 13 residues. The J segment lost 6 bases and the V segment lost 6 bases, leaving 10 bases of the junction unmatched. Germline assignment: CDR1 SQVTM and CDR2 ANQGSEA. The CDR3 DNA is TGCAGCGTCTCCCCCCCTCAGGGGGATGGCTACACCTTC. The encoded protein is CSVSPPQGDGYTF. The full variable domain, its missing parts supplied by reference TRBV29-1 and TRBJ1-2, is SAVISQKPSRDICQRGTSLTIQCQVDSQVTMMFWYRQQPGQSLTLIATANQGSEATYESGFVIDKFPISRPNLTFSTLTVSNMSPEDSSIYLCSVSPPQGDGYTFGSGTRLTVV.

This clonotype turned up a few times. The chain employs TRBV3-1 and TRBJ2-5, with TRBD2 identical over 7 bases. This CDR3 has 15 amino acids. V trimming: 2 bases; J trimming: 2 bases; junction bases outside the gene matches: 5. In germline, CDR1 is LGHDT, CDR2 YNNKEL (reference sequence). CDR3 amino acids: CASSQSLAVQETQYF. The CDR3 DNA is TGTGCCAGCAGCCAATCGCTAGCGGTGCAAGAGACCCAGTACTTC.

The rearrangement links TRBV6-2 or TRBV6-3 to TRBJ2-7; 9 positions match TRBD2. The length of the CDR3 is 15 residues. V was pared by 5 bases and J by 0 bases, with 5 bases of the junction left unmatched. Germline V gene lookup returns CDR1 MNHEY and CDR2 SVGEGT. CDR3 amino acids: CASSHGGLASYEQYF. CDR3 nucleotide sequence: TGTGCCAGCAGTCACGGGGGACTAGCCTCCTACGAGCAGTACTTC.

The gene calls are TRBV10-3 and TRBJ2-7; 7 nucleotides line up with TRBD2. Per germline, CDR1 ENHRY and CDR2 SYGVKD. This CDR3 is 14 amino acids long. The J segment lost 3 bases and the V segment lost 6 bases, leaving 8 bases of the junction unmatched. The CDR3 region is CAIRPSGNRYEQYF. The CDR3 DNA is TGTGCCATCAGGCCAAGCGGGAACCGCTACGAGCAGTACTTC.

In the case of this clonotype: One base away lies a much larger clone, so this may be a sequencing read error. The chain couples TRBV6-5 to TRBJ1-2; D possibly corresponds to TRBD1 (5 bases). Per the germline V gene, CDR1 is MNHEY and CDR2 is SVGAGI. The CDR3 sequence is 14 residues long. CDR3 loop: CVSFRTTGDYGYTF. The CDR3 nucleotides read TGTGTCAGCTTTAGGACCACAGGAGACTATGGCTACACCTTC.

With respect to this clonotype: A read error may produce the germline difference seen at one junction end. This sequence joins TRBV6-1 and TRBJ1-3; possibly TRBD1 for D (5 bases). From germline, CDR1 is MNHNS and CDR2 SASEGT. This CDR3 is 15 amino acids long. CDR3 DNA: TGTGCCTGCAGTGAAAATGGGGCAGGGGGAAACACCATATATTTT. The encoded protein is CACSENGAGGNTIYF.

The chain recombines TRBV6-5 with TRBJ2-1; 12 bases are shared with TRBD2. V lost 6 bases and J lost 4; bases outside the gene matches: 7. This CDR3 region has 16 residues. Germline CDR1 and CDR2: MNHEY and SVGAGI. For the CDR3, the DNA is TGTGCCAGCAGCAGGACTAGCGGGATGGGGTACAATGAGCAGTTCTTC. It specifies CASSRTSGMGYNEQFF.

This clonotype was seen ten or more times. This CDR3 is CASTTTRNEQFF. CDR3 DNA sequence: TGTGCCAGCACGACGACCCGCAATGAGCAGTTCTTC. This chain connects TRBV6-6 to TRBJ2-1; D is uncertain. The CDR3 covers 12 residues. Trimming cost V 7 bases and J 6 bases, with 10 bases left between them. CDR1 is MNHNY and CDR2 is SVGAGI in the germline V gene (reference sequence).

The CDR3 loop reads CASSFPAGTSGSFYEQYF. CDR3 nucleotides: TGTGCCAGCAGCTTCCCCGCCGGGACTAGCGGGAGTTTCTACGAGCAGTACTTC. This chain links TRBV2 with TRBJ2-7; 14 bases agree with TRBD2. V dropped 6 bases and J dropped 3; count of bases not matched to a gene: 13. Germline V gene data show CDR1 as SNHLY and CDR2 as FYNNEI. The length of the CDR3 is 18 residues.

On this clonotype itself: A much larger clone differs from this one at a single base, so this may be a read error. V usage is TRBV19 and J usage is TRBJ2-1; tentatively, D is TRBD2 (6 bases). The CDR3 sequence is 15 residues long. Per the germline V gene, CDR1 is LNHDA and CDR2 is SQIVND (reference sequence). The V gene lost 3 bases and the J gene lost 5 bases, with 14 bases spanning the gap. This CDR3 reads CASSIRGSSHNEQFF. The CDR3 region has the DNA TGTGCCAGTAGTATCCGGGGGAGTAGTCACAATGAGCAGTTCTTC.

This clonotype was counted many times. The gene calls are TRBV7-6 and TRBJ2-3, with 9 bases aligning to TRBD2. Trimming removed 4 bases from V and 3 bases from J; junction bases left unmatched: 17. This CDR3 has 19 amino acids. Germline CDR1 SGHVS, CDR2 FNYEAQ. The CDR3 sequence: CASSSLRGVGLAITDTQYF. The DNA for the CDR3 is TGTGCCAGCAGCTCACTTAGGGGGGTCGGACTAGCGATAACAGATACGCAGTATTTT.

This sequence joins TRBV7-6 and TRBJ2-1; maybe TRBD2 (6 bases). The CDR3 spans 14 residues. V was trimmed by 2 bases and J by 6 bases, leaving 11 bases between them. The germline CDR1 and CDR2 sequences are SGHVS and FNYEAQ. The CDR3 region has the DNA TGTGCCAGCAGCTTAACGGGAGTTGGCAATGAGCAGTTCTTC. Translation: CASSLTGVGNEQFF.

The table lists this clonotype with a few counts. The chain combines TRBV6-1 with TRBJ2-2; D gene unclear. V gave up 3 bases and J gave up 13 bases, with 18 bases separating them. Germline values: CDR1 MNHNS, CDR2 SASEGT. This CDR3 has 14 residues. CDR3 sequence (DNA): TGTGCCAGCAGTGACCCCCGGGCCCTCAATTGGCTGTTTTTT. Translated: CASSDPRALNWLFF.

This clonotype was found many times. The genes are TRBV12-3 or TRBV12-4 and TRBJ2-1; D unresolved. V lost 6 bases to trimming and J lost 6 bases, with 12 bases between them. CDR3 size: 13 residues. The CDR3 reads CASRHPHGNEQFF. Written as DNA, the CDR3 is TGTGCCAGCAGACACCCACACGGCAATGAGCAGTTCTTC.